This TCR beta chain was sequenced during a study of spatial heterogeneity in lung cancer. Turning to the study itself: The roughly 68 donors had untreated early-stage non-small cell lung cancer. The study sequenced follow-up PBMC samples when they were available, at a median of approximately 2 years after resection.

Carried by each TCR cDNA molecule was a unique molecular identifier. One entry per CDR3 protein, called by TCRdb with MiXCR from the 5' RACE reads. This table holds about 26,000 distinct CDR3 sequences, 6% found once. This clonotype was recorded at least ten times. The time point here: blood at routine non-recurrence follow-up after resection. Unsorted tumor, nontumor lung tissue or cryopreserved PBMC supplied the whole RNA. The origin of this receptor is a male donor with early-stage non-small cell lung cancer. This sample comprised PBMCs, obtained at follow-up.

CDR3 DNA sequence: TGTGCCAGCAGTAAGGGACAGCCCAGGGGGGAGCTGTTTTTT. It encodes CASSKGQPRGELFF. The rearrangement uses TRBV6-5 and TRBJ2-2; TRBD1 matches 7 bases. Germline V gives CDR1 MNHEY, CDR2 SVGAGI. This CDR3 is built from 14 residues. The ends lost 5 bases at V and 8 bases at J; junction bases unmatched: 8.